This TCR beta chain was profiled in a study of OX40 agonist ivuxolimab in advanced cancers. Study-wide context: At 0.01 to 10 mg/kg, ivuxolimab was administered intravenously to patients every 2 weeks. Males comprised around four fifths of the group, whose mean age was about 60 years (range roughly 23 to 90).

The CDR3 is 17 residues long. The V and J ends lost 0 bases and 7 bases, in that order; junction bases with no gene match: 15. The germline V gene encodes CDR1 LGHNA and CDR2 YNFKEQ. This clone was recorded once. The protocol was immunoSEQ multiplex PCR, while the TCRdb copy is restricted to in-frame clones and leaves out a portion. This table holds some 40,000 clones, roughly 85% found once. The TCR sequence derives from an adult with an advanced solid tumor such as melanoma, head and neck, liver or kidney cancer. The specimen was CD4+ or CD8+ T cells sorted from blood, collected in a trial of the OX40 agonist ivuxolimab. J is TRBJ2-7 and V is TRBV4-2; 7 bases fit TRBD2. CDR3 coding DNA: TGTGCCAGCAGCCAAGAGCCCGGCGGGAGTTTAGGTGGGGAGCAGTACTTC. Protein product: CASSQEPGGSLGGEQYF.